Below, 10 T cell receptor beta chains from the same sample are listed, as sequenced in a study of T cells in Graves' hyperthyroidism and ophthalmopathy. Amplified regions were TCR beta CDR3 sequences from RNA transcripts. TCR CDR3 regions were first amplified by RT-PCR with HTBI primers. TCRdb independently ran MiXCR on the multiplex PCR reads; one entry per CDR3 protein. This repertoire shows under 400,000 distinct CDR3 sequences, approximately 16% found once; its top ten account for approximately 19%. Sequencing input: blood. Every receptor here comes from a woman in her fifties or sixties with Graves' ophthalmopathy.

The chain carries TRBV4-2 and TRBJ2-1; D gene unclear. CDR1 LGHNA and CDR2 YNFKEQ come from the germline V gene. The V and J ends lost 3 bases and 5 bases respectively, with 8 bases between them. This CDR3 is built from 13 residues. CDR3 sequence reads: CASSHPIDNEQFF. The DNA for the CDR3 is TGTGCCAGCAGCCACCCAATTGACAATGAGCAGTTCTTC.

This clonotype has ten or more counts. This rearrangement joins TRBV20-1 to TRBJ2-1, with 9 bases identical to TRBD2. V trimming: 3 bases; J trimming: 2 bases; junction bases outside the gene matches: 2. Germline lookup yields CDR1 DFQATT and CDR2 SNEGSKA (reference sequence). The CDR3 extends over 14 amino acids. CDR3 loop: CSASGGRAYNEQFF. The CDR3 DNA reads TGCAGTGCTAGCGGCGGGAGGGCCTACAATGAGCAGTTCTTC.

This clonotype was detected many times. The chain carries TRBV28 and TRBJ2-7; the D is unclear. Between the trimmed V and J ends, which lost 6 bases and 6 bases, there was a span of 18 bases. CDR1 is MDHEN, CDR2 SYDVKM, per germline. The CDR3 has 14 amino acids. The CDR3 region has the DNA TGTGCCAGCAGCCGCCCCCCTTACTTTACCGAGCAGTACTTC. Encoded protein: CASSRPPYFTEQYF.

The sample holds a few counts of this clonotype. This clone may be a read error of a much larger clone one base away. V usage is TRBV20-1 and J usage is TRBJ1-1, with D possibly TRBD1 on 5 matching bases. This CDR3 is 18 amino acids long. Per germline, CDR1 DFQATT and CDR2 SNEGSKA (reference sequence). CDR3 DNA: TGCAGTGCTAGAGGCGTCAATCGTCAGGGAAAGAAGAACACTGAAGCTCTCTTT. The encoded protein is CSARGVNRQGKKNTEALF.

The chain is built from TRBV12-3 or TRBV12-4 and TRBJ1-3, with 9 bases fitting TRBD1. The junction had 5 bases not matched to a gene; V was cut back by 6 bases and J by 2 bases. This CDR3 region has 15 residues. The CDR3, as DNA: TGTGCCAGCAGATCCGGGACAGGGACTGGAAACACCATATATTTT. This codes for CASRSGTGTGNTIYF.

This clonotype has just a few counts. The chain employs TRBV5-1 and TRBJ2-2, with TRBD2 matching over 10 bases. The CDR3 consists of 15 residues. Germline trimming cut 2 bases from V and 6 bases from J; bases unmatched to any gene: 4. CDR1 is SGHRS, CDR2 YFSETQ, per germline. The CDR3 sequence is CASSFLAGAPGELFF. In nucleotides, the CDR3 is TGCGCCAGCAGCTTCCTAGCGGGAGCCCCCGGGGAGCTGTTTTTT.

In this sample, this clonotype turned up many times. The J gene is TRBJ2-7, the V gene TRBV18, with D tentatively TRBD1 (5 bases). The germline V gene has CDR1 KGHSH and CDR2 LQKENI. Trimming removed 0 bases at V and 5 bases at J, with 11 bases between. The CDR3 runs 14 residues. CDR3 sequence reads: CASSPPAGSNEQYF. In DNA form, the CDR3 reads TGTGCCAGCTCACCACCGGCAGGGTCTAACGAGCAGTACTTC.

The sample holds a few counts of this clonotype. This chain links TRBV27 with TRBJ2-3; possible D gene TRBD1, 6 bases. The CDR3 has 15 amino acids. The germline CDR1 and CDR2 sequences are MNHEY and SMNVEV (reference sequence). Trimming stripped 6 bases from V and 3 bases from J, with 16 bases between. CDR3 nucleotide sequence: TGTGCCAGCAGCCTAGGGGGTTCGGGGACAGATACGCAGTATTTT. Protein: CASSLGGSGTDTQYF.

The chain is built from TRBV18 and TRBJ1-1; D perhaps matches TRBD1 (6 bases). CDR3 length equals 13 residues. V dropped 2 bases and J dropped 3 bases, with 7 bases sitting between them. Germline assignment: CDR1 KGHSH and CDR2 LQKENI. In DNA, the CDR3 is TGTGCCAGCTCACCATCAGGGGACACTGAAGCTTTCTTT. It specifies CASSPSGDTEAFF.

The sample holds many counts of this clonotype. The J gene is TRBJ2-3, the V gene TRBV3-1; D gene uncertain. CDR1 is LGHDT, CDR2 YNNKEL, per germline (reference sequence). The ends were cut back, 4 bases at V and 1 base at J, with 9 bases in the middle. The CDR3 contains 14 residues. Written as DNA, the CDR3 is TGTGCCAGCAGCCGCGCGGTACGCACAGATACGCAGTATTTT. Translated: CASSRAVRTDTQYF.